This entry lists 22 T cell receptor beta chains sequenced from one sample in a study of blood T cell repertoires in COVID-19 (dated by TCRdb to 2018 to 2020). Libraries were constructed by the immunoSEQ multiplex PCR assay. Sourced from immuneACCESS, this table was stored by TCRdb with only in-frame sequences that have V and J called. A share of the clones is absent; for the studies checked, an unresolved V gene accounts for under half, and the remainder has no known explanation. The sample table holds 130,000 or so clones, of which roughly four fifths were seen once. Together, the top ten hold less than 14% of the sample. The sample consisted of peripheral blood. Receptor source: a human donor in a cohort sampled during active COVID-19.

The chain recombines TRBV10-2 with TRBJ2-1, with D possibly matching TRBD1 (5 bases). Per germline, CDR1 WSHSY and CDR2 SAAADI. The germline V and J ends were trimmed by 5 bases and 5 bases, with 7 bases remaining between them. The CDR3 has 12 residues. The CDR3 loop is CASSKGHNEQFF. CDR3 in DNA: TGCGCCAGCAGTAAGGGGCACAATGAGCAGTTCTTC.

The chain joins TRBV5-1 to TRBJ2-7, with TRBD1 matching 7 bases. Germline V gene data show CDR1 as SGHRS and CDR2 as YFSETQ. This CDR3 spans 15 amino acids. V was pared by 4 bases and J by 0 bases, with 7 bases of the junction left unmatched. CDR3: CASSGSDRDSYEQYF. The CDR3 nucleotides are TGCGCCAGCAGCGGGTCCGACAGGGACTCCTACGAGCAGTACTTC.

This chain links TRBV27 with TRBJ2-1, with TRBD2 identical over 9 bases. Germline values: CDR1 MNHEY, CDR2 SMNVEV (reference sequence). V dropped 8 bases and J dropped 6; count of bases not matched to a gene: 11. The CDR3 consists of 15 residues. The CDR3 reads CASGRRAGGPNEQFF. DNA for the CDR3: TGTGCCAGCGGCCGGAGGGCGGGGGGGCCCAATGAGCAGTTCTTC.

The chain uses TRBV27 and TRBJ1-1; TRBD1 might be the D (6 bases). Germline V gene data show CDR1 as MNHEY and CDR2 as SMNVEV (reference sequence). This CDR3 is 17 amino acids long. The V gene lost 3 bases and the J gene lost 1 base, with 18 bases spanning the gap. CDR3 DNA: TGTGCCAGCAGTTTGAGCCCAAACAGGGCAGGGAACACTGAAGCTTTCTTT. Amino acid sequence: CASSLSPNRAGNTEAFF.

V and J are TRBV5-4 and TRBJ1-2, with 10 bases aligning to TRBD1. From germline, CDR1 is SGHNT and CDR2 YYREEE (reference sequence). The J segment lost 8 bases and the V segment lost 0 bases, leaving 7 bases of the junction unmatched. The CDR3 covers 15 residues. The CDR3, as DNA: TGTGCCAGCAGCTTGGGGACAGGGGGAAGAGGAGGCTACACCTTC. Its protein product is CASSLGTGGRGGYTF.

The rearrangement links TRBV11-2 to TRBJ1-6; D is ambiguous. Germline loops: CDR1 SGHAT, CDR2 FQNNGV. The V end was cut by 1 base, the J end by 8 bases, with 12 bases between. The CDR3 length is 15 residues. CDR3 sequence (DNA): TGTGCCAGCAGCTTAGTTGCGGGCAGAGATTCACCCCTCCACTTT. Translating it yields CASSLVAGRDSPLHF.

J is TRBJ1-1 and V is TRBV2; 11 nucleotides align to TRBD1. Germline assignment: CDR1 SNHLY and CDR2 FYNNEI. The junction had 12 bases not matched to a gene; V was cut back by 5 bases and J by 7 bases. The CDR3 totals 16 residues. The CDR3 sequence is CASSPGQGEIDYEAFF. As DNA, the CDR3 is TGTGCCAGCAGTCCGGGACAGGGGGAAATTGACTATGAAGCTTTCTTT.

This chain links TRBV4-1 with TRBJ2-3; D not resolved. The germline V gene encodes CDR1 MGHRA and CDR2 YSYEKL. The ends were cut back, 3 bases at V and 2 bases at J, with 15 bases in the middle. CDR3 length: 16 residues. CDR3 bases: TGCGCCAGCAGCCAGGTCAACTTGGTTTACACAGATACGCAGTATTTT. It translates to CASSQVNLVYTDTQYF.

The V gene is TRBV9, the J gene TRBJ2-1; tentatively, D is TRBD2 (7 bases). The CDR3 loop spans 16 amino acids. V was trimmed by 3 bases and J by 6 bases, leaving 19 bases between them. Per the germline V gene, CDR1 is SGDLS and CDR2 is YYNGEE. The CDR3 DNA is TGTGCCAGCAGCGCCGGGGGGCAGGGAATAGTCAATGAGCAGTTCTTC. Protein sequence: CASSAGGQGIVNEQFF.

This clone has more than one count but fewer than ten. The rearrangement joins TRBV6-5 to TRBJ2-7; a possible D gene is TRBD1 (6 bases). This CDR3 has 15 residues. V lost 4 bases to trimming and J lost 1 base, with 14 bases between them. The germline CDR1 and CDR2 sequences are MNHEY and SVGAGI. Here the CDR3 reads CASSSGWGTSYEQYF. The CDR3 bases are TGTGCCAGCAGTTCAGGGTGGGGGACATCCTACGAGCAGTACTTC.

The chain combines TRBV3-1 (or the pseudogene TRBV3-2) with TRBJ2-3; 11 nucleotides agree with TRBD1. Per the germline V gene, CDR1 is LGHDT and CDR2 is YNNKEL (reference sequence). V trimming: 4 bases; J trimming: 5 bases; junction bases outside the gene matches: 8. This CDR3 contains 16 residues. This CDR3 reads CASSRTPGTGGDTQYF. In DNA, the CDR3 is TGTGCCAGCAGCCGTACACCCGGGACAGGGGGAGATACGCAGTATTTT.

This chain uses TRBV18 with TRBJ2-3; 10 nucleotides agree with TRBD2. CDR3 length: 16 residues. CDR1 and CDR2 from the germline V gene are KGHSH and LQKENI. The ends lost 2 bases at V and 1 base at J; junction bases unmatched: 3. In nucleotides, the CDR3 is TGTGCCAGCTCACCAGGGCTAGCGGGGGGCACAGATACGCAGTATTTT. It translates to CASSPGLAGGTDTQYF.

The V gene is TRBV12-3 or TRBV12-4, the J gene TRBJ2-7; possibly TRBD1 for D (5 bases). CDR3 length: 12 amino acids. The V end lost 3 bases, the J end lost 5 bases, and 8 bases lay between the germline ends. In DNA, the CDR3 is TGTGCCAGCAGTTTGGAAGGGGACGAGCAGTACTTC. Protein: CASSLEGDEQYF.

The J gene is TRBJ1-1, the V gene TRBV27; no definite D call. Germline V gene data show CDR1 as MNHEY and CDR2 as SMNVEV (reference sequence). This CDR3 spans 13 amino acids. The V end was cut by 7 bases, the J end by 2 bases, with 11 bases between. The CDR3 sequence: CASKRMSNTEAFF. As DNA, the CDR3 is TGTGCCAGCAAGAGGATGAGTAACACTGAAGCTTTCTTT.

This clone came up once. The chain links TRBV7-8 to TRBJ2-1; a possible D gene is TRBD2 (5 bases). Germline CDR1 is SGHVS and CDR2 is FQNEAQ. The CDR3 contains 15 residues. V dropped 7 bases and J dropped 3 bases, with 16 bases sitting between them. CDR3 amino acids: CASNPLDGGYNEQFF. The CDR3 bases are TGTGCCAGCAACCCCCTAGACGGAGGCTACAATGAGCAGTTCTTC.

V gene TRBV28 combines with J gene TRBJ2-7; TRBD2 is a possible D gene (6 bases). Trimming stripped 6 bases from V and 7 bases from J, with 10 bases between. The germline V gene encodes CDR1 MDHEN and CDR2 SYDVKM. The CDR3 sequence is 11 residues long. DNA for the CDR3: TGTGCCAGCAGACTAGCTAATGAGCAGTACTTC. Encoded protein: CASRLANEQYF.

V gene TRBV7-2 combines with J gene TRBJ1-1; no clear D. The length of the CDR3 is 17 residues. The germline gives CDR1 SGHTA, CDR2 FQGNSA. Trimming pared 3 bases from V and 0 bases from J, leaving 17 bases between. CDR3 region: CASSLGSTTHMNTEAFF. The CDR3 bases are TGTGCCAGCAGCTTGGGTTCGACTACCCATATGAACACTGAAGCTTTCTTT.

CDR3 coding DNA: TGTGCCAGCAGCTTGGATTTCGCCGGGACAGGGGGCGAGCAGTACTTC. Amino acid sequence: CASSLDFAGTGGEQYF. V is TRBV5-4 and J is TRBJ2-7; 11 bases are a match to TRBD1. Germline V gene lookup returns CDR1 SGHNT and CDR2 YYREEE (reference sequence). This CDR3 is built from 16 residues. V lost 0 bases and J lost 6; bases outside the gene matches: 8.

Written as DNA, the CDR3 is TGCGCCAGCAGCGTCGGACAGGGGAAAGAGACCCAGTACTTC. Amino acids: CASSVGQGKETQYF. The J gene is TRBJ2-5, the V gene TRBV5-1; 9 bases are a match to TRBD1. The ends lost 4 bases at V and 3 bases at J; junction bases unmatched: 4. Germline CDR1 reads SGHRS; CDR2 reads YFSETQ. The CDR3 is 14 residues long.

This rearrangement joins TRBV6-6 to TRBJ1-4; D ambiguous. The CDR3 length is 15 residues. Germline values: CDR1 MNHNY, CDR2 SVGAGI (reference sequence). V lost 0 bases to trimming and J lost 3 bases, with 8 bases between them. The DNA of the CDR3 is TGTGCCAGCAGTTACTCGATACAGCCTAATGAAAAACTGTTTTTT. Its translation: CASSYSIQPNEKLFF.

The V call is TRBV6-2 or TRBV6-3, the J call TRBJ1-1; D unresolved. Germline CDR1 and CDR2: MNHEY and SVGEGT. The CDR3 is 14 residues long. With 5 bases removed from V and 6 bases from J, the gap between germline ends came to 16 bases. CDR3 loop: CASSKTAFEAEAFF. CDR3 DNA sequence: TGTGCCAGCAGTAAAACCGCCTTCGAGGCTGAAGCTTTCTTT.

This CDR3 reads CASTLDGGGQPQHF. For the CDR3, the DNA is TGCGCCAGCACCCTGGACGGGGGGGGTCAGCCCCAGCATTTT. The chain carries TRBV5-1 and TRBJ1-5, with D maybe TRBD1 (5 bases). The CDR3 has 14 residues. Germline CDR1 SGHRS, CDR2 YFSETQ. V gave up 6 bases and J gave up 6 bases, with 16 bases separating them.